This entry features one T cell receptor beta chain sequence. What antigen it recognizes has not been identified. A read error may produce the germline difference seen at one junction end. This sample was sequenced with an Illumina HiSeq 2500. TCR beta libraries were prepared by quantitative 5'-RACE with molecular barcodes. In the source study's methods: Disease-linked TCR variants were identified with a new computational method built on a probabilistic model of VDJ rearrangement. The public reads were reprocessed in TCRdb via fastp at Q25 and MiXCR, keeping in-frame beta chains. Duplicate CDR3 protein sequences are folded into a single record with the most common DNA and genes. TCRdb assigned the V and J calls; the authors' analysis was not used. Present in this sample are around 160,000 distinct CDR3 sequences, 11% of which were seen just once. The ten largest clonotypes hold approximately 32% of the sample.

The data originate from a study of CD8 T cells in ankylosing spondylitis (dated by TCRdb to 2017 to 2019). With respect to the entire study: The study set out to find disease-linked TCR variants by profiling T cell receptor beta repertoires in ankylosing spondylitis patients and healthy donors. Samples of peripheral blood were taken, and for ankylosing spondylitis patients, synovial fluid was collected as well. In total, the full study cohort was made up of 108 healthy donors and approximately 24 ankylosing spondylitis patients.

The paper's findings and limits, for the study overall: A TCR beta motif made up of several highly homologous amino acid variants appeared to be characteristic of blood from ankylosing spondylitis patients. In peripheral blood, the disease-linked clones were found at relatively low frequencies and had a CD8+ phenotype. The disease-linked clones were reported as significantly enriched in matched synovial fluid samples from ankylosing spondylitis patients. Some of the motif variants had been reported before in the synovial fluid and blood of reactive arthritis patients, a finding that suggests common disease-initiation mechanisms.

Via the germline V gene, CDR1 is SQVTM and CDR2 ANQGSEA. The CDR3 covers 12 residues, taking in both the cysteine and the phenylalanine. Only the CDR3 part of the read is kept: 36 bases, read in frame from the first base. The V and J segments used are TRBV29-1 and TRBJ2-7, and 9 junctional nucleotides match TRBD2. This TCR derives from a male donor with ankylosing spondylitis or in good health (not recorded which). Sequencing was performed on blood, either unsorted or a sorted T cell fraction (not recorded which). DNA sequence: TGTAGCGGGGGAGGGACTGCATACGAGCAGTACTTC. Translated, this is CSGGGTAYEQYF.